The 9 T cell receptor beta chains listed next were all sequenced from one sample in a study of shared clonotypes between healthy human individuals. Repertoires were generated with immunoSEQ multiplex PCR, while TCRdb's copy carries only in-frame clones and drops some. Of around 95,000 clones detected, around 43% appear once; the ten largest clones hold more than 12%. The specimen sequenced was PBMCs. The receptors were sampled from a woman in her forties in good health. Some clones in this sample may be carry-over from other donors' samples.

The V and J genes are TRBV11-2 and TRBJ2-4, with 7 nucleotides matching TRBD2. Trimming removed 1 base from V and 9 bases from J; junction bases left unmatched: 6. The V gene's germline CDR1 is SGHAT and CDR2 FQNNGV. This CDR3 spans 14 amino acids. Here the CDR3 DNA reads TGTGCCAGCAGCTTAGTGCCGGGGGAGGGCATTCAGTACTTC. This gives the protein CASSLVPGEGIQYF.

The gene calls are TRBV5-1 and TRBJ2-5, with D perhaps TRBD1 or TRBD2 (5 bases each). The CDR3 is made up of 14 amino acids. Trimming took off 0 bases at V and 2 bases at J, with 8 bases between the two ends. CDR1 is SGHRS and CDR2 is YFSETQ in the germline V gene. For the CDR3, the DNA is TGCGCCAGCAGCTTGGGGGACGGACAAGAGACCCAGTACTTC. The encoded protein is CASSLGDGQETQYF.

This chain joins TRBV30 and TRBJ1-3; a possible D gene is TRBD1 (5 bases). Trimming removed 2 bases from V and 3 bases from J, with 14 bases in between. The CDR3 loop spans 15 amino acids. Germline assignment: CDR1 GTSNPN and CDR2 SVGIG (reference sequence). The CDR3 nucleotides read TGTGCCTGGAGTCCCGGGACCGTGAGTGGAAACACCATATATTTT. As protein: CAWSPGTVSGNTIYF. Filled out from reference TRBV30 and TRBJ1-3, the complete variable domain reads SQTIHQWPATLVQPVGSPLSLECTVEGTSNPNLYWYRQAAGRGLQLLFYSVGIGQISSEVPQNLSASRPQDRQFILSSKKLLLSDSGFYLCAWSPGTVSGNTIYFGEGSWLTVV.

The sample holds a few counts of this clone. V gene TRBV15 combines with J gene TRBJ1-2, with D tentatively TRBD1 (6 bases). The CDR3 covers 15 residues. Germline CDR1 is LNHNV and CDR2 is YYDKDF (reference sequence). Trimming cost V 3 bases and J 8 bases, with 19 bases left between them. CDR3 sequence reads: CATSRPRRQAEGYTF. The CDR3 nucleotides read TGTGCCACCAGCAGGCCCCGTCGACAGGCTGAAGGCTACACCTTC.

This clone was observed once. V gene TRBV7-8 combines with J gene TRBJ2-7; perhaps TRBD1 as D (5 bases). Looked up from germline, CDR1 is SGHVS and CDR2 is FQNEAQ. CDR3 length equals 13 residues. Trimming pared 1 base from V and 6 bases from J, leaving 10 bases between. CDR3 DNA sequence: TGTGCCAGCAGCTTAGTTTCCAGGGCCGAGCAGTACTTC. It encodes CASSLVSRAEQYF.

Only a few counts were recorded for this clone. J is TRBJ2-7 and V is TRBV7-9, with D unresolved. CDR3 length: 13 residues. V was shortened by 1 base and J by 3 bases, with 7 bases between the two germline ends. The germline CDR1 and CDR2 sequences are SEHNR and FQNEAQ (reference sequence). The CDR3 loop reads CASSLGWGYEQYF. The CDR3 DNA is TGTGCCAGCAGCTTAGGGTGGGGCTACGAGCAGTACTTC.

The chain employs TRBV29-1 and TRBJ2-2, with D possibly being TRBD2 (6 bases). The CDR3 is 13 amino acids. CDR1 and CDR2 (germline): SQVTM, ANQGSEA. Trimming took off 7 bases at V and 3 bases at J, with 12 bases between the two ends. CDR3 nucleotide sequence: TGCAGCGCTGGAGGGTGGGACACCGGGGAGCTGTTTTTT. Translation: CSAGGWDTGELFF.

This clone was counted a few times. Written as DNA, the CDR3 is TGTGCCAGCTCACCGACTAGCGGAGAATACAATGAGCAGTTCTTC. This encodes CASSPTSGEYNEQFF. The gene calls are TRBV18 and TRBJ2-1; TRBD2 matches at 9 bases. The germline gives CDR1 KGHSH, CDR2 LQKENI. The length of the CDR3 is 15 residues. J was trimmed by 4 bases and V by 3 bases; bases with no gene match: 4. The variable domain in full, with the rest retrieved from reference TRBV18 and TRBJ2-1, is NAGVMQNPRHLVRRRGQEARLRCSPMKGHSHVYWYRQLPEEGLKFMVYLQKENIIDESGMPKERFSAEFPKEGPSILRIQQVVRGDSAAYFCASSPTSGEYNEQFFGPGTRLTVL.

The chain combines TRBV6-5 with TRBJ2-2; 9 positions agree with TRBD2. The CDR3 spans 12 residues. V shed 5 bases and J 13 bases; nucleotides not matched to a gene: 5. The germline V gene encodes CDR1 MNHEY and CDR2 SVGAGI. CDR3 protein: CASSSGGPGLFF. CDR3 coding DNA: TGTGCCAGCAGTAGCGGGGGGCCAGGGCTGTTTTTT.